The TCR beta chain under discussion was sequenced for a study of T cell repertoires in cytomegalovirus infection. Study at large: Peptides in the study included HLA-C-restricted and HLA-B-restricted CMV epitopes. Shared public TCR beta signatures pointed to both CMV infection and a matching HLA type.

To note about this clonotype: Its cognate antigen is unknown.

TCRdb recomputed calls from the reads with MiXCR, one row per CDR3 protein. Of 380,000 or so distinct CDR3 sequences in the sample, roughly 34% were seen once. Study results and limitations: HLA-C-restricted CMV clonotypes gave the most frequent clonotype in two of eight donors. Identification of carriers of CMV plus the relevant HLA was achieved through cumulative public TCR beta family frequency.

CDR1 is LGHNA, CDR2 YSLEER, per germline. J was trimmed by 4 bases and V by 2 bases; bases with no gene match: 5. The length of the CDR3 is 15 residues. The V gene is TRBV4-3, the J gene TRBJ1-2, with 9 bases fitting TRBD1. The sequence derives from a human donor in good health (CMV status not recorded). Some clones in this sample may be carry-over from other donors' samples. This specimen was cultured PBMCs, taken from culture after CMV antigen stimulation. The CDR3 coding sequence is TGCGCCAGCAGCCAATTCCGGGACAGGGCCTATGGCTACACCTTC. Protein product: CASSQFRDRAYGYTF.